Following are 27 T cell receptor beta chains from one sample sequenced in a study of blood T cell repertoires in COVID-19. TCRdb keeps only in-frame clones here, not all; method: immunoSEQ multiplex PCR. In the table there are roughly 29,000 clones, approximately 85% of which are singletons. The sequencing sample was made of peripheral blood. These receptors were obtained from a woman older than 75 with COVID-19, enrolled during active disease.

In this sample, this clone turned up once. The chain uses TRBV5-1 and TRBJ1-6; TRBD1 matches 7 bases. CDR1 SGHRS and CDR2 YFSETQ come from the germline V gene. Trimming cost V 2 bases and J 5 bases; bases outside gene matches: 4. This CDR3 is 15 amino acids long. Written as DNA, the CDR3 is TGCGCCAGCAGCTTCAGAGACAGGGATAATTCACCCCTCCACTTT. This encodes CASSFRDRDNSPLHF.

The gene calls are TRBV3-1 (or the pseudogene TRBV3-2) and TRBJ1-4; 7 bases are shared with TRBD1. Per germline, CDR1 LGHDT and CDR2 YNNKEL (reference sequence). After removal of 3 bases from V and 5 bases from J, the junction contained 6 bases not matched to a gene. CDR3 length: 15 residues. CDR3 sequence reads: CASSHSRGANEKLFF. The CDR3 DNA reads TGTGCCAGCAGCCATTCCAGGGGGGCCAATGAAAAACTGTTTTTT.

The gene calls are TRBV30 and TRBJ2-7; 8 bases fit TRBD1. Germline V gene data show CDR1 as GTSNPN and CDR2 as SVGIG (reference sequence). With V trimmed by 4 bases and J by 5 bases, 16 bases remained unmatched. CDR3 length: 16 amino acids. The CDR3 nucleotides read TGTGCCTGGATCCCTCCCGGACAGGGTGGTGGCCACGAGCAGTACTTC. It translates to CAWIPPGQGGGHEQYF. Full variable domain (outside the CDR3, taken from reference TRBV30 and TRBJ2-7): SQTIHQWPATLVQPVGSPLSLECTVEGTSNPNLYWYRQAAGRGLQLLFYSVGIGQISSEVPQNLSASRPQDRQFILSSKKLLLSDSGFYLCAWIPPGQGGGHEQYFGPGTRLTVT.

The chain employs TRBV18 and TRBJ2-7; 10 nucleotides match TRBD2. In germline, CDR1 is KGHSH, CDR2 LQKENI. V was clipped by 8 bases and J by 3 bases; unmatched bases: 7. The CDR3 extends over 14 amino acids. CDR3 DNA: TGTGCCAGCCATCCTAGCGGGGGCTACTACGAGCAGTACTTC. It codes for CASHPSGGYYEQYF.

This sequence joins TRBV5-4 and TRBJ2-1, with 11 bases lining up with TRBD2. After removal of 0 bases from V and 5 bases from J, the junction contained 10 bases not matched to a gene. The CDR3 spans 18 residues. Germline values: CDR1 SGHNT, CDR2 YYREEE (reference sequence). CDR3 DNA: TGTGCCAGCAGCTTGGCCAAGATAGCGGGGGGGCCTCACAATGAGCAGTTCTTC. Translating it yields CASSLAKIAGGPHNEQFF.

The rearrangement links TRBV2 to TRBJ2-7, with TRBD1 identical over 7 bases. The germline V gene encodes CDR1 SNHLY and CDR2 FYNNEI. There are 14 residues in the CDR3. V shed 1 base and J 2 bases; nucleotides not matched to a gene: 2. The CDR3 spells CASSEGTGAYEQYF. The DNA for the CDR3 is TGTGCCAGCAGTGAAGGGACAGGAGCCTACGAGCAGTACTTC.

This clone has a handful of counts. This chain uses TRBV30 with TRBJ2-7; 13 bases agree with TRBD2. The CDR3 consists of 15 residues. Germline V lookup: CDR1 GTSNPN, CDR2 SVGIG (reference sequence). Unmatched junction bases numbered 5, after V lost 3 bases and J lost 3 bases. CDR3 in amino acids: CAWSLGLAGNYEQYF. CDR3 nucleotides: TGTGCCTGGAGCCTGGGACTAGCGGGGAACTACGAGCAGTACTTC.

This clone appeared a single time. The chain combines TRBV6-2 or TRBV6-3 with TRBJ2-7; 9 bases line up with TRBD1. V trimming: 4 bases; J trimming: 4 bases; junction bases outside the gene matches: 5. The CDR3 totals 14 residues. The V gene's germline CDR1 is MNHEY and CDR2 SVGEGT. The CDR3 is CASSLLTGGYEQYF. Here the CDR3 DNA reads TGTGCCAGCAGTTTACTGACAGGGGGATACGAGCAGTACTTC.

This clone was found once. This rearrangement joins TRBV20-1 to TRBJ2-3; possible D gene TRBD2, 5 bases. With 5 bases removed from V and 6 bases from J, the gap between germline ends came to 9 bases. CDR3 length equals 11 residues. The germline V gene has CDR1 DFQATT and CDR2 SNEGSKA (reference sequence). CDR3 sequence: CSARSEDTQYF. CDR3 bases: TGCAGTGCTCGTAGCGAGGATACGCAGTATTTT.

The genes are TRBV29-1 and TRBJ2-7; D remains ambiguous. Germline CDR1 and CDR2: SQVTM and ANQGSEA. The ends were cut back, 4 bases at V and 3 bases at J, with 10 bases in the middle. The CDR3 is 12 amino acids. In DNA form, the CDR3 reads TGCAGCGTTGCCCAGTTCAGCTACGAGCAGTACTTC. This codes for CSVAQFSYEQYF.

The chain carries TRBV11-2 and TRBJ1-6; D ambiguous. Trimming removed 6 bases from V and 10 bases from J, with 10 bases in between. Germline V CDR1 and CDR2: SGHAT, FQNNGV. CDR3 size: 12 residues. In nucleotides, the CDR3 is TGTGCCAGCAGGGGAGAGGTCTCACCCCTCCACTTT. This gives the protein CASRGEVSPLHF.

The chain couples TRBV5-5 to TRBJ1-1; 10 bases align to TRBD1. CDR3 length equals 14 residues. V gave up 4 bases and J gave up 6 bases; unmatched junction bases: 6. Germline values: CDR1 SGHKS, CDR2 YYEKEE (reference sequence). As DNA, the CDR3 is TGTGCCAGCAGCAGGGGACAGGGGTCATCTGAAGCTTTCTTT. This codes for CASSRGQGSSEAFF.

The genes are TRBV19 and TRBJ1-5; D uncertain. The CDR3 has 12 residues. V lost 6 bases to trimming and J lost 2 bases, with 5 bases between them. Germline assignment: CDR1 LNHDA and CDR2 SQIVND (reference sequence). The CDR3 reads CASRSGNQPQHF. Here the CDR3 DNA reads TGTGCCAGTAGGAGCGGCAATCAGCCCCAGCATTTT.

CDR3 nucleotides: TGTGCCATCAGTGAGGGACTAGCGGGGGTAACCCAGTACTTC. It codes for CAISEGLAGVTQYF. This chain links TRBV10-3 with TRBJ2-5; 13 bases fit TRBD2. The ends lost 2 bases at V and 8 bases at J; junction bases unmatched: 2. Germline V gene sequence: CDR1 ENHRY, CDR2 SYGVKD. The CDR3 loop spans 14 amino acids.

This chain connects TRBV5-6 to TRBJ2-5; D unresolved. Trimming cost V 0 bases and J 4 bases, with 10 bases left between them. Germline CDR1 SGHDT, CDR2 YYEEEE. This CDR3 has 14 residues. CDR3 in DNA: TGTGCCAGCAGCTTGGCAGGTATGCGAGAGACCCAGTACTTC. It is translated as CASSLAGMRETQYF.

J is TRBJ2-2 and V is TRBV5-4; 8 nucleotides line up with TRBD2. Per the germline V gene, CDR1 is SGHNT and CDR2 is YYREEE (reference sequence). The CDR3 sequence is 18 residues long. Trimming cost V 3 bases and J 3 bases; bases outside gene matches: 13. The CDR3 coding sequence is TGTGCCAGCAGCTCGTCGAAGCGGCGGGGGGCCTACACCGGGGAGCTGTTTTTT. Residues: CASSSSKRRGAYTGELFF.

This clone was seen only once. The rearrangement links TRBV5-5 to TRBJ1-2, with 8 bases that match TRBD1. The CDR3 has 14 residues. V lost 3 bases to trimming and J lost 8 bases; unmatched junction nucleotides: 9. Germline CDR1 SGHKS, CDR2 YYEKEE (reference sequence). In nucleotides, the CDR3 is TGTGCCAGCAGCTCGACAGGGGAGGCGTGGGGCTACACCTTC. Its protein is CASSSTGEAWGYTF.

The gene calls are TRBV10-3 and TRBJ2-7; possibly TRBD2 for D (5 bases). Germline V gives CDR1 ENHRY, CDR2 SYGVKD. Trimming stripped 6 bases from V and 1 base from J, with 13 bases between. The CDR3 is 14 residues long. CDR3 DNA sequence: TGTGCCATCAGCGTTGGACTGGATTCCTACGAGCAGTACTTC. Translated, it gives CAISVGLDSYEQYF.

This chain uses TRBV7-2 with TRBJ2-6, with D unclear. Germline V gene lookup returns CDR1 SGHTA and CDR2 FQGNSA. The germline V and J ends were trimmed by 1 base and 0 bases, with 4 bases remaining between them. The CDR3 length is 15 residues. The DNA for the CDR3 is TGTGCCAGCAGCTTAGATCGCTCTGGGGCCAACGTCCTGACTTTC. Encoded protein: CASSLDRSGANVLTF.

Here the CDR3 reads CASSPRQGNSPLHF. Written as DNA, the CDR3 is TGTGCCAGCTCACCCCGACAGGGGAATTCACCCCTCCACTTT. This chain uses TRBV18 with TRBJ1-6; 8 bases are shared with TRBD1. CDR1 and CDR2 from the germline V gene are KGHSH and LQKENI. The ends lost 3 bases at V and 7 bases at J; junction bases unmatched: 2. The CDR3 is made up of 14 amino acids.

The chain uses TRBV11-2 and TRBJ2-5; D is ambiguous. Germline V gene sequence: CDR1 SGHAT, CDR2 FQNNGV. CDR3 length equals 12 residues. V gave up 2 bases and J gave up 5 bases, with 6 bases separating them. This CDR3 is CASSLSRETQYF. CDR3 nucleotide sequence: TGTGCCAGCAGCTTAAGTCGGGAGACCCAGTACTTC.

The chain's CDR3 is CASSPRQTNEKLFF. CDR3 coding DNA: TGTGCCAGCTCACCCAGGCAAACTAATGAAAAACTGTTTTTT. The chain recombines TRBV18 with TRBJ1-4; D is ambiguous. The CDR3 covers 14 residues. Germline CDR1 is KGHSH and CDR2 is LQKENI. The germline V and J ends were trimmed by 3 bases and 1 base, with 6 bases remaining between them.

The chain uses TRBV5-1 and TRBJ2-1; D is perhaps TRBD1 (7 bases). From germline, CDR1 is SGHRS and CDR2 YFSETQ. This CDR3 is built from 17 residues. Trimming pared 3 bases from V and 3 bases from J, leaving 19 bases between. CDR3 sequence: CASSSRAGTEGYNEQFF. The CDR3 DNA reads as TGCGCCAGCAGCTCCCGCGCGGGGACAGAAGGCTACAATGAGCAGTTCTTC.

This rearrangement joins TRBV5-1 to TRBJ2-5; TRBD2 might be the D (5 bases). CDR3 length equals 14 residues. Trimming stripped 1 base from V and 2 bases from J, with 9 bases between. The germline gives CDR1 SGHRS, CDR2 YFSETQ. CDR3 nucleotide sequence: TGCGCCAGCAGCTTGAGCGGAGCGCAAGAGACCCAGTACTTC. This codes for CASSLSGAQETQYF. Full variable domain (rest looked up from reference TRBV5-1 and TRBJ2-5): KAGVTQTPRYLIKTRGQQVTLSCSPISGHRSVSWYQQTPGQGLQFLFEYFSETQRNKGNFPGRFSGRQFSNSRSEMNVSTLELGDSALYLCASSLSGAQETQYFGPGTRLLVL.

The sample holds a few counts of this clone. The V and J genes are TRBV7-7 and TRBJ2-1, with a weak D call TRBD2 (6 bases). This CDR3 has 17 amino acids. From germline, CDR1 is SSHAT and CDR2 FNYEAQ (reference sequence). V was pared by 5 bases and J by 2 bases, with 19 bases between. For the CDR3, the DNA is TGTGCCAGCAGCCCCGGAGGGTCCTGGAGAACCTACAATGAGCAGTTCTTC. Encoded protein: CASSPGGSWRTYNEQFF.

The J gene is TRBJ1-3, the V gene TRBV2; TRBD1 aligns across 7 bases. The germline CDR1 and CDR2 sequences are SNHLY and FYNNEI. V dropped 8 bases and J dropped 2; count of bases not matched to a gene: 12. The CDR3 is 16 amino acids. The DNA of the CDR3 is TGTGCCAGCGGGTCGGGTGCTACAGGGGCTGGAAACACCATATATTTT. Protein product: CASGSGATGAGNTIYF.

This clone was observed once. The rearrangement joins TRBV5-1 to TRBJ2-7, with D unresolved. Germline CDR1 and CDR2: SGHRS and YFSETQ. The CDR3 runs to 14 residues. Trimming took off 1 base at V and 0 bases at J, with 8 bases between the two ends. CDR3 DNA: TGCGCCAGCAGCTTGAACTTTATCTCCTACGAGCAGTACTTC. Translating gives CASSLNFISYEQYF.